This T cell receptor (beta chain) derives from a study of T cells in Graves' hyperthyroidism and ophthalmopathy (dated by TCRdb to about 2019). A note on the overall study: Peripheral blood was collected at initial diagnosis, before any treatment. Prospective prediction of ophthalmopathy was tested in an independent validation cohort of about 19 hyperthyroidism patients and approximately 17 patients who later progressed to ophthalmopathy. TCR V-J signatures able to tell the groups apart were searched for in a discovery cohort of some 97 patients, of whom about 40 had Graves' ophthalmopathy and under 65 had stable Graves' hyperthyroidism. For training and testing, the approximately 92 patients in the discovery cohort were randomly divided in a 7:3 ratio. Following sampling, methimazole starting at 30 mg daily was given to hyperthyroidism patients, and high-dose intravenous methylprednisolone was given to ophthalmopathy patients. According to the paper, TCR Vbeta CDR3 sequencing was carried out on more than 120 peripheral blood samples, which came from 40 to 45 ophthalmopathy, around 74 hyperthyroidism and around 17 progressor patients. In addition, the study compared T-cell repertoires in thyroid tissue and in blood from five to seven Graves' hyperthyroidism patients.

Findings and caveats that apply to the study as a whole: In validation, the model predicted progression to ophthalmopathy a median of roughly six months before onset, with roughly 71% sensitivity and roughly 73% specificity. Most expanded thyroid clonotypes (frequency above 0.001) were also found in blood, which suggests that blood repertoires may mirror thyroid immune responses. A 13 V-J signature model separated ophthalmopathy from stable hyperthyroidism, with just over 85% sensitivity and approximately 81% specificity in cross-validation and 80%/75% in testing. No statistical method was used to fix the sample size in advance, and group allocation was not hidden from the investigators.

Ophthalmopathy patients had moderately to severely active disease, with a Clinical Activity Score of 3 or more, a NOSPECS grade of 4 or more, and a disease duration of less than 3 months. The study excluded patients with uncontrolled infections, other autoimmune diseases, pregnancy or lactation. Diagnoses were established on the basis of clinical symptoms, serum thyroxine and TRAb, thyroid ultrasound, and orbital computed tomography. PBMCs were separated from roughly 9.3 ml of fresh peripheral blood using Ficoll-Paque density gradient centrifugation. Total RNA was extracted with Trizol reagent, and quality was checked on an Agilent 2100 Bioanalyzer. Amplification of TCR beta CDR3 regions was carried out from RNA transcripts. The first round of RT-PCR for the TCR CDR3 was performed with the HTBI primer set and the Qiagen OneStep RT-PCR kit. The libraries were constructed in a second round of multiplex PCR and then size-selected and purified. Libraries were sequenced paired-end with 100 bp reads on an Illumina HiSeq2000. Under the source paper's analysis protocol: SOAPnuke was used to process the raw data, removing reads that contained adapters or uncalled bases, had a mean Phred below 15, or lacked an exact match to the constant primer or identifier. COPE v1.2.5 was used to merge the high-quality paired reads, and each unique nucleotide sequence was defined as a clonotype. MiTCR v1.1 was used to align clonotypes to the IMGT TRBV, TRBD and TRBJ reference segments. Analysis was restricted to V-J combinations with a frequency above 0.0001, which covered about 99% of repertoires. A TCS score was defined as the ratio between F50 (clonal expansion) and ExV (chaos), using BLOSUM62-based TCRdist between CDR3 peptides within each V-J. Welch's t-statistics and random forest reduced around 520 V-J features to roughly 13, which were used in a naive Bayes classifier (R e1071). TCRdb's own reprocessing of the public reads used fastp at Q25 and MiXCR and kept productive beta chains. A single entry per CDR3 protein holds the most common genes and DNA from its merged rows. The V and J calls and clone size are TCRdb's, not the authors'. The sample table records fewer than 500,000 distinct CDR3 sequences; about 14% of these occur just once. The top ten hold roughly a fifth of the sample.

This clonotype has a count of ten or more. Its antigen has not been determined. Within one base of it there is no much larger clone, and no base qualities were kept. The clonotype comes from a young woman with Graves' ophthalmopathy. What was sequenced was blood.

The DNA sequence is as follows: TGTGCCAGCAGTGAAGAACGGAACCAGCCCCAGCATTTT. Translated, it reads CASSEERNQPQHF. Here the chain combines TRBV2 and TRBJ1-5; no D gene call is confident. The CDR3 contains 13 residues, cysteine and phenylalanine counted. Only CDR3 DNA is held: 39 bases, read in frame from base 1. Relative to germline, V is 1 base shorter and J is 7 bases shorter, with 8 bases between their ends. The germline V gene provides CDR1 SNHLY and CDR2 FYNNEI.